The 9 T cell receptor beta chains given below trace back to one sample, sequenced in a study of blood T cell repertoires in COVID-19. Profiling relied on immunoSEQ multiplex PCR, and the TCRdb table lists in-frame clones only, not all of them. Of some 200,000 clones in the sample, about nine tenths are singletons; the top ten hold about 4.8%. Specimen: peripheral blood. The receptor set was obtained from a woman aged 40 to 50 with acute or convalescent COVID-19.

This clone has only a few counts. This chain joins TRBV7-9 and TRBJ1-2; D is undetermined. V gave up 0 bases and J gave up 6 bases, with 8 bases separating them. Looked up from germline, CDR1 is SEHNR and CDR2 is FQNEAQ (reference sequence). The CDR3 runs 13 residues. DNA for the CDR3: TGTGCCAGCAGCTTAGCCGTGGGAGATGGCTACACCTTC. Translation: CASSLAVGDGYTF.

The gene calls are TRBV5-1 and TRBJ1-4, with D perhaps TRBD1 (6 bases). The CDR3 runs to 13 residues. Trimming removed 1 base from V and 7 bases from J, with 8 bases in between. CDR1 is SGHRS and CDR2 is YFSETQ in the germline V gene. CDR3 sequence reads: CASSLRGAEKLFF. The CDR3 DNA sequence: TGCGCCAGCAGCTTGCGGGGGGCTGAAAAACTGTTTTTT. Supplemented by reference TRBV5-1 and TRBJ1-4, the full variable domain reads KAGVTQTPRYLIKTRGQQVTLSCSPISGHRSVSWYQQTPGQGLQFLFEYFSETQRNKGNFPGRFSGRQFSNSRSEMNVSTLELGDSALYLCASSLRGAEKLFFGSGTQLSVL.

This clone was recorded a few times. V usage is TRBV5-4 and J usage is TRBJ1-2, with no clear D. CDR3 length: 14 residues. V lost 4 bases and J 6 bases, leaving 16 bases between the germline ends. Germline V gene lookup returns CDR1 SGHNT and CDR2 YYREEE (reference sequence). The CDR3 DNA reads TGTGCCAGCAGCCCCCCGGGGAGCACCAATGGCTACACCTTC. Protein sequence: CASSPPGSTNGYTF.

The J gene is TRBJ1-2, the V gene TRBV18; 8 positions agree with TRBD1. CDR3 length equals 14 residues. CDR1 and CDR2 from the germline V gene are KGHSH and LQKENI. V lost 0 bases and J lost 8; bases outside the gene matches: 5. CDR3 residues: CASSPPTGAGGYTF. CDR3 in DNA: TGTGCCAGCTCACCACCGACAGGGGCCGGAGGCTACACCTTC.

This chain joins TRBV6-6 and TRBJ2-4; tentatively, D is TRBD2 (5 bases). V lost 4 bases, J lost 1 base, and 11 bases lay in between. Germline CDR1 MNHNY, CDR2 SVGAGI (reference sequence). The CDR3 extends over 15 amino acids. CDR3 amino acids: CASSSEGRAKNIQYF. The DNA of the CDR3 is TGTGCCAGCAGTTCCGAGGGCAGGGCCAAAAACATTCAGTACTTC.

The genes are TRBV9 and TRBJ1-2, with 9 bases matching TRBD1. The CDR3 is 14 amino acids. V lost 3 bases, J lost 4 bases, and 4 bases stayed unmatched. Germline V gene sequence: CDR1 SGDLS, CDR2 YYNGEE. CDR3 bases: TGTGCCAGCAGCGCGGGACAGGGCGGCTATGGCTACACCTTC. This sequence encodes CASSAGQGGYGYTF.

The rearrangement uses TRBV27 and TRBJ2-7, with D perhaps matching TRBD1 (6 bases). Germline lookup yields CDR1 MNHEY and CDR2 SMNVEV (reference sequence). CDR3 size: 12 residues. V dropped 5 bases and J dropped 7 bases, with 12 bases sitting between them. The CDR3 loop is CASSPGRGEQYV. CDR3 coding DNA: TGTGCCAGCAGTCCAGGCAGGGGTGAGCAGTACGTC.

The CDR3 DNA follows: TGTGCTAGTGGTTTGTTCAGGGGGCTCCTCTATGGCTACACCTTC. This encodes CASGLFRGLLYGYTF. V and J are TRBV12-5 and TRBJ1-2, with 8 bases fitting TRBD1. CDR3 length: 15 residues. The germline CDR1 and CDR2 sequences are LGHNT and FRNRAP. With 2 bases clipped from V and 4 bases from J, the junction kept 6 bases outside the gene matches.

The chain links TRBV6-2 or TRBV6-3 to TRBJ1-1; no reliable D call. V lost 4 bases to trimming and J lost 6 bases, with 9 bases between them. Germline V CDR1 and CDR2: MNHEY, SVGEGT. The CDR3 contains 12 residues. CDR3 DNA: TGTGCCAGCAGTTCATTCCCGGCTGAAGCTTTCTTT. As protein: CASSSFPAEAFF.